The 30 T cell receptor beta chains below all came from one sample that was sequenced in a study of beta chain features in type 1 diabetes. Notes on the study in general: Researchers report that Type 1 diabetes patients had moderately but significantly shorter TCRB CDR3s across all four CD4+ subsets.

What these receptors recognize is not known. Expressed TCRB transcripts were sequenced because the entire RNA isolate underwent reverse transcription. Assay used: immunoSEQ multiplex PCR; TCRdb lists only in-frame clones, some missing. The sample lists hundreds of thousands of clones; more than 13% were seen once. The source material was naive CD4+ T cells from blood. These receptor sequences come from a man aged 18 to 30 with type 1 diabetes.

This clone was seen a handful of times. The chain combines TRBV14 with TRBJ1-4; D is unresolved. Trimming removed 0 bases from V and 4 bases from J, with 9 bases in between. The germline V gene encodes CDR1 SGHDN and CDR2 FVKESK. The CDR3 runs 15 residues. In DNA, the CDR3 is TGTGCCAGCAGCCAAGACGGAGCTCTTAATGAAAAACTGTTTTTT. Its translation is CASSQDGALNEKLFF.

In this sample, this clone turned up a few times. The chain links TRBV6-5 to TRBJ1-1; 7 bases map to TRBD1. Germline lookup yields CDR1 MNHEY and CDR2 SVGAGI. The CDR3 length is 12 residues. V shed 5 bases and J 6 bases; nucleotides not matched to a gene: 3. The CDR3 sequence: CASSRDSPEAFF. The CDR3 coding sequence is TGTGCCAGCAGTAGGGACAGCCCTGAAGCTTTCTTT.

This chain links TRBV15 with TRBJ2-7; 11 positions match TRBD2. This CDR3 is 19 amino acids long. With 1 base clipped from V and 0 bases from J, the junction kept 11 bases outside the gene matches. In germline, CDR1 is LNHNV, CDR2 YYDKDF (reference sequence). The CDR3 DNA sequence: TGTGCCACCAGCAGAGTTCTAGCGGGGGGTCTTCTAAGCTCCTACGAGCAGTACTTC. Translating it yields CATSRVLAGGLLSSYEQYF.

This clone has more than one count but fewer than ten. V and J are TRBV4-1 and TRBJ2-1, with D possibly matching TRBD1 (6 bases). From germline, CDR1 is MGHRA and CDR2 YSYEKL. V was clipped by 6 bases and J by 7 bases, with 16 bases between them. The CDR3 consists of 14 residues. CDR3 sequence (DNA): TGCGCCAGCAGACCACGGGACACCTTAAATGAGCAGTTCTTC. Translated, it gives CASRPRDTLNEQFF.

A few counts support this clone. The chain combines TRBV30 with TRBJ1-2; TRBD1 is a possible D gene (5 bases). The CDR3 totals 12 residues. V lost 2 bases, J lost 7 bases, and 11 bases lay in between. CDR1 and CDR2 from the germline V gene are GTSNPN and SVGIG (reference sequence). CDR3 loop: CAWSRGEGGYTF. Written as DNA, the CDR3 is TGTGCCTGGAGTCGAGGGGAAGGTGGCTACACCTTC.

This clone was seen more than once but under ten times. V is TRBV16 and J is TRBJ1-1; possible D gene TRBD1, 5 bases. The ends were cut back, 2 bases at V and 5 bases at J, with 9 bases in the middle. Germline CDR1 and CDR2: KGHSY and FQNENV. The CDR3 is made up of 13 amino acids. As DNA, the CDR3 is TGTGCCAGCAGCCAAGACAGAGGGACTGAAGCTTTCTTT. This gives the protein CASSQDRGTEAFF.

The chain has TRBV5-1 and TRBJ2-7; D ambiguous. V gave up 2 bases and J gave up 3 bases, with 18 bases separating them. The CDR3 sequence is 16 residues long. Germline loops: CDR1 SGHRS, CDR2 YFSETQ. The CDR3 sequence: CASSFSTGSAVYEQYF. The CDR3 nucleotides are TGCGCCAGCAGCTTCTCGACTGGAAGCGCTGTCTACGAGCAGTACTTC. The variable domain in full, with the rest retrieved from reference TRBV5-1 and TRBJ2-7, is KAGVTQTPRYLIKTRGQQVTLSCSPISGHRSVSWYQQTPGQGLQFLFEYFSETQRNKGNFPGRFSGRQFSNSRSEMNVSTLELGDSALYLCASSFSTGSAVYEQYFGPGTRLTVT.

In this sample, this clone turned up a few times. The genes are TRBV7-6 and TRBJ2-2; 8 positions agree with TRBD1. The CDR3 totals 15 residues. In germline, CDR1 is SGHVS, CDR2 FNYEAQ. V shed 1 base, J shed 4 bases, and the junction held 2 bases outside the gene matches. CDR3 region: CASSLGTGRTGELFF. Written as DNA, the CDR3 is TGTGCCAGCAGCTTAGGGACAGGGCGCACCGGGGAGCTGTTTTTT.

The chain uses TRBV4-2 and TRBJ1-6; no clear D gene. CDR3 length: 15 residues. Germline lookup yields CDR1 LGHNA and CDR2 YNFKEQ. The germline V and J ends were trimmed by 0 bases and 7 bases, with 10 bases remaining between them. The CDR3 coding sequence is TGTGCCAGCAGCCAAGATATTGCAGAAAATTCACCCCTCCACTTT. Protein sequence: CASSQDIAENSPLHF.

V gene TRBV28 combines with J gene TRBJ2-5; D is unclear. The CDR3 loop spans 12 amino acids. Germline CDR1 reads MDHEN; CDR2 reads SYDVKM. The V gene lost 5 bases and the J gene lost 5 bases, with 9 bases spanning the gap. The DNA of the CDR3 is TGTGCCAGCAGTCCTGTCAAGGAGACCCAGTACTTC. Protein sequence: CASSPVKETQYF.

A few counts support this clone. The CDR3 spells CASHPGSIDYGYTF. The CDR3 bases are TGTGCCAGCCACCCAGGGAGTATCGACTATGGCTACACCTTC. V and J are TRBV28 and TRBJ1-2; maybe TRBD1 (5 bases). The germline CDR1 and CDR2 sequences are MDHEN and SYDVKM. CDR3 length equals 14 residues. V was clipped by 8 bases and J by 3 bases, with 16 bases between them.

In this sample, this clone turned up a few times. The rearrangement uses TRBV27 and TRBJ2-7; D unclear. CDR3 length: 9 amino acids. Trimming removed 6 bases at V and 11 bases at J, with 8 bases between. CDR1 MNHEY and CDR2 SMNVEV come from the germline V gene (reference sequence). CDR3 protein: CASSESEYF. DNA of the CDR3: TGTGCCAGCAGCGAGTCGGAGTACTTC.

The CDR3 protein is CATSRDAGNWAFF. The CDR3 DNA reads TGTGCCACCAGCAGAGATGCGGGAAATTGGGCTTTCTTT. The gene calls are TRBV15 and TRBJ1-1, with no clear D. Trimming removed 0 bases at V and 11 bases at J, with 13 bases between. CDR3 size: 13 residues. Germline V gene sequence: CDR1 LNHNV, CDR2 YYDKDF (reference sequence). The whole variable domain, filled in from reference TRBV15 and TRBJ1-1, reads DAMVIQNPRYQVTQFGKPVTLSCSQTLNHNVMYWYQQKSSQAPKLLFHYYDKDFNNEADTPDNFQSRRPNTSFCFLDIRSPGLGDTAMYLCATSRDAGNWAFFGQGTRLTVV.

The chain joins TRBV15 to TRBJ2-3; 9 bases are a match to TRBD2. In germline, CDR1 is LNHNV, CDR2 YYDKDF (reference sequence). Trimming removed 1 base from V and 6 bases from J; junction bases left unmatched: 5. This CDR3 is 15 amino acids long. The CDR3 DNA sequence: TGTGCCACCAGCAGAGGGGGACTAGCTCTGGATACGCAGTATTTT. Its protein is CATSRGGLALDTQYF.

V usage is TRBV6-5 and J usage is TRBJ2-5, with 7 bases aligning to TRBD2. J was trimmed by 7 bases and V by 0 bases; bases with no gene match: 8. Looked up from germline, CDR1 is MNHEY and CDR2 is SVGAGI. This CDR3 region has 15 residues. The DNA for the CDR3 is TGTGCCAGCAGTTACTCGGGAGGGACTCGCGGGACCCAGTACTTC. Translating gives CASSYSGGTRGTQYF.

The CDR3 here is CASSLAAGDTDTQYF. CDR3 in DNA: TGTGCCAGCAGCTTGGCAGCGGGAGACACAGATACGCAGTATTTT. The rearrangement joins TRBV11-3 to TRBJ2-3; 8 positions agree with TRBD2. The CDR3 length is 15 residues. The germline CDR1 and CDR2 sequences are SGHNT and YENEEA. V gave up 3 bases and J gave up 2 bases; unmatched junction bases: 4. Using reference TRBV11-3 and TRBJ2-3 for the parts outside the CDR3, the full variable domain is EAGVVQSPRYKIIEKKQPVAFWCNPISGHNTLYWYLQNLGQGPELLIRYENEEAVDDSQLPKDRFSAERLKGVDSTLKIQPAELGDSAVYLCASSLAAGDTDTQYFGPGTRLTVL.

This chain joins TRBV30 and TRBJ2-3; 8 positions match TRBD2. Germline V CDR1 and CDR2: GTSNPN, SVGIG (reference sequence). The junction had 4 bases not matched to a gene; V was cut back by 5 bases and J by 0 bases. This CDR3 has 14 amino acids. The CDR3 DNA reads TGTGCCTGGCGGGGGGGGATTAGCACAGATACGCAGTATTTT. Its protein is CAWRGGISTDTQYF. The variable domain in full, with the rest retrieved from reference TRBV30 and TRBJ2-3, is SQTIHQWPATLVQPVGSPLSLECTVEGTSNPNLYWYRQAAGRGLQLLFYSVGIGQISSEVPQNLSASRPQDRQFILSSKKLLLSDSGFYLCAWRGGISTDTQYFGPGTRLTVL.

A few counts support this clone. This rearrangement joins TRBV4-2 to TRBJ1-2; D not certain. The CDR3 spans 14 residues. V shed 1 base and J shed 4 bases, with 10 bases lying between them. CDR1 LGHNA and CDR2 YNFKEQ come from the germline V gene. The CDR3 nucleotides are TGTGCCAGCAGCCAAGCACAGACCTTCTATGGCTACACCTTC. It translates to CASSQAQTFYGYTF.

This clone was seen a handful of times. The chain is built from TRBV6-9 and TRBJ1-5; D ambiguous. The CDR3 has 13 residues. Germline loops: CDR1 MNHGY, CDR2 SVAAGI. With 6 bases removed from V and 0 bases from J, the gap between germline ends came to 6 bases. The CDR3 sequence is CASRLNSNQPQHF. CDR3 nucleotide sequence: TGTGCCAGCAGACTCAATAGCAATCAGCCCCAGCATTTT.

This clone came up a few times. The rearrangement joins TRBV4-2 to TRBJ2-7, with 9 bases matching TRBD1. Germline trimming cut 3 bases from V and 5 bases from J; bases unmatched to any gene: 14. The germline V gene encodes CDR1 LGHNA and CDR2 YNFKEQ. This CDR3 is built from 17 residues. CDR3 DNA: TGTGCCAGCAGCCACCTCTTTCGGGGACAGGGCTTCCACGAGCAGTACTTC. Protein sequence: CASSHLFRGQGFHEQYF.

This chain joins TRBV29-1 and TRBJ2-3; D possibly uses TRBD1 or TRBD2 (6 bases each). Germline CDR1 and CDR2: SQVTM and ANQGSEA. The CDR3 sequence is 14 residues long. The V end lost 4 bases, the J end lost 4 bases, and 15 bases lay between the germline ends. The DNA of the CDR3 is TGCAGCGTTGGGGGGGCAGCAGGGCCAGATACGCAGTATTTT. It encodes CSVGGAAGPDTQYF.

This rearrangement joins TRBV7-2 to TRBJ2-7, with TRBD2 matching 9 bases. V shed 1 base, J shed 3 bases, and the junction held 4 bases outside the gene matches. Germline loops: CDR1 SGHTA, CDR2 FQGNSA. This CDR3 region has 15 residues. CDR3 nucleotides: TGTGCCAGCAGCTTAGGAGGTAGCGGGGGCTACGAGCAGTACTTC. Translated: CASSLGGSGGYEQYF.

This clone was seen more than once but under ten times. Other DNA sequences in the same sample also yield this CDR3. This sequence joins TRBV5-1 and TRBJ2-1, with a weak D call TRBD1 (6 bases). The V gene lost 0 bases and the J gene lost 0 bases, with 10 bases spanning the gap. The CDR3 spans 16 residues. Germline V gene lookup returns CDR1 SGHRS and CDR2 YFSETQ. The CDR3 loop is CASSLGGPSSYNEQFF. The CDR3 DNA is TGCGCCAGCAGCTTGGGGGGGCCGAGCTCCTACAATGAGCAGTTCTTC.

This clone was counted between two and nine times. CDR3 nucleotides: TGTGCCTGCGGGGCAGGGGGAAATTCACCCCTCCACTTT. Translation gives CACGAGGNSPLHF. This sequence joins TRBV30 and TRBJ1-6, with 7 bases fitting TRBD1. CDR3 length: 13 amino acids. The J segment lost 7 bases and the V segment lost 6 bases, leaving 6 bases of the junction unmatched. Germline CDR1 is GTSNPN and CDR2 is SVGIG (reference sequence).

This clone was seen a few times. CDR3 amino acids: CASSSEGGKYEQYF. The DNA of the CDR3 is TGTGCCAGCAGTAGTGAAGGCGGAAAATACGAGCAGTACTTC. The chain employs TRBV6-5 and TRBJ2-7; D is uncertain. There are 14 residues in the CDR3. Trimming shortened V by 5 bases and J by 4 bases, and 15 bases separated the two germline ends. CDR1 MNHEY and CDR2 SVGAGI come from the germline V gene.

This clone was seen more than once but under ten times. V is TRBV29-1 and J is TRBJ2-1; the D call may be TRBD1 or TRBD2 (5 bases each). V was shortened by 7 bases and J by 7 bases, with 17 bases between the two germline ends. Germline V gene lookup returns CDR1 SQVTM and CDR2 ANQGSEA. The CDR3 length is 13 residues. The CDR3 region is CSAQGDYWNEQFF. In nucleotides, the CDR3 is TGCAGCGCTCAGGGAGACTATTGGAATGAGCAGTTCTTC.

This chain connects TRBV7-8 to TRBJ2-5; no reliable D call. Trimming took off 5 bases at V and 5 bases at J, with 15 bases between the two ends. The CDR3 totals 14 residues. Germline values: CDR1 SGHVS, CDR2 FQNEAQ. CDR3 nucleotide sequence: TGTGCCAGCAGCCCCTTAAACCTATATGAGACCCAGTACTTC. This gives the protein CASSPLNLYETQYF.

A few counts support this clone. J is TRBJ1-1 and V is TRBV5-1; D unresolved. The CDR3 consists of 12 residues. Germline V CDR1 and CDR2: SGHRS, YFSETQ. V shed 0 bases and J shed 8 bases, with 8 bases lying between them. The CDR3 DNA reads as TGCGCCAGCAGCTTGGATGGGAGCGAAGCTTTCTTT. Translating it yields CASSLDGSEAFF.

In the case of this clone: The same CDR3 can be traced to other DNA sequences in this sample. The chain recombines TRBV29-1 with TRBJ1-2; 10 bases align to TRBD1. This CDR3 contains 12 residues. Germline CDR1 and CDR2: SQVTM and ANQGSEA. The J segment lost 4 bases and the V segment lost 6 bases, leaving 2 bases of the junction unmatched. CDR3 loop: CSVGDRGYGYTF. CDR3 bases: TGCAGCGTAGGGGACAGGGGCTATGGCTACACCTTC.

CDR3 amino acids: CSVEPTGVNTEAFF. CDR3 DNA: TGCAGCGTTGAACCGACAGGGGTGAACACTGAAGCTTTCTTT. The chain couples TRBV29-1 to TRBJ1-1, with 8 bases lining up with TRBD1. This CDR3 spans 14 amino acids. After removal of 2 bases from V and 0 bases from J, the junction contained 2 bases not matched to a gene. Germline-derived CDR1 and CDR2 are SQVTM and ANQGSEA. Full variable domain (remainder filled in from reference TRBV29-1 and TRBJ1-1): SAVISQKPSRDICQRGTSLTIQCQVDSQVTMMFWYRQQPGQSLTLIATANQGSEATYESGFVIDKFPISRPNLTFSTLTVSNMSPEDSSIYLCSVEPTGVNTEAFFGQGTRLTVV.